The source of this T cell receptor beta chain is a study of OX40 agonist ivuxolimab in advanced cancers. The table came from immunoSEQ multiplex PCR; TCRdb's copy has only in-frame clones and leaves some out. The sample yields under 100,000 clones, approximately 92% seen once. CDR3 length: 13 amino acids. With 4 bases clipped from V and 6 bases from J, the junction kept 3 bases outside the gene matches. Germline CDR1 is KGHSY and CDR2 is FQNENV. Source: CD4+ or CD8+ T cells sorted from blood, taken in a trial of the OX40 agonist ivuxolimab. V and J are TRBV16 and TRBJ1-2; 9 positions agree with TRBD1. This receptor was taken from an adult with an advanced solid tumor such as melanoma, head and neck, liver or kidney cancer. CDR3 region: CASSPRQGDGYTF. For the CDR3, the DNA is TGTGCCAGCAGCCCGCGACAGGGGGATGGCTACACCTTC.